This T cell receptor beta chain comes out of a study of blood T cell repertoires in COVID-19. Clones were sequenced by immunoSEQ multiplex PCR, and TCRdb holds only the in-frame ones, with some missing. The repertoire holds about 150,000 clones, with over 75% as singletons. CDR1 and CDR2 (germline): MNHEY, SVGAGI. J lost 7 bases, V lost 5 bases, and 6 bases had no gene match. The CDR3 length is 15 residues. The sample taken for sequencing was peripheral blood. This chain links TRBV6-5 with TRBJ2-2; 11 bases agree with TRBD2. The receptor was isolated from a woman aged 55-75 years with COVID-19, enrolled during active disease. The CDR3, as DNA: TGTGCCAGCAGTCTTCCTAGCGGGGGGATCGGGGAGCTGTTTTTT. Translation: CASSLPSGGIGELFF.